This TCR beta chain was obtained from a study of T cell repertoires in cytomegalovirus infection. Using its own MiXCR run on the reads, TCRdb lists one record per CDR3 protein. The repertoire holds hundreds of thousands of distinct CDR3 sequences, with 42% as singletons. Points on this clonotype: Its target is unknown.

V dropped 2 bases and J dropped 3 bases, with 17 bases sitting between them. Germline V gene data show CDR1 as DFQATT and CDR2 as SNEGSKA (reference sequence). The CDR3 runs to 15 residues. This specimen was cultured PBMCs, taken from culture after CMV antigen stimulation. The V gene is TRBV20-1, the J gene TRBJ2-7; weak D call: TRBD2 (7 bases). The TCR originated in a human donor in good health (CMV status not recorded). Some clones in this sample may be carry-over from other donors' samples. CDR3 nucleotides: TGCAGTGCTAGATCTTTGAGGGGGGGACTCTACGAGCAGTACTTC. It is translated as CSARSLRGGLYEQYF.